Described below is a single TCR beta chain sequence and its context. The data originate from a study of blood T cell repertoires in COVID-19. Sequenced by immunoSEQ multiplex PCR; TCRdb stores in-frame clones only, minus some. The sample includes around 27,000 clones, approximately 93% of them seen just once. Material: peripheral blood. The TCR comes from a human donor with active COVID-19. The donor label of this sample is uncertain.

The CDR3 protein is CASRGLIRQNTEAFF. The CDR3 region has the DNA TGTGCCAGCAGAGGGTTGATCCGACAGAACACTGAAGCTTTCTTT. V usage is TRBV19 and J usage is TRBJ1-1; D gene ambiguous. CDR3 length: 15 residues. Germline CDR1 and CDR2: LNHDA and SQIVND (reference sequence). Trimming cost V 9 bases and J 1 base, with 18 bases left between them.